The 3 T cell receptor beta chains reported below all come from one sample, sequenced in a study of cytomegalovirus exposure and HLA in healthy donors. It was with 60 Vbeta and 13 Jbeta primers that the PCR ran. Clones were read by immunoSEQ multiplex PCR, and TCRdb kept only the in-frame ones, dropping some. The sample has around 180,000 clones, more than 75% seen once. The sequenced sample consisted of PBMCs. These TCRs come from a woman in her fifties or sixties in good health and CMV-seronegative.

In its sample, this clone was seen once. The chain employs TRBV6-4 and TRBJ2-3, with 8 bases identical to TRBD2. CDR1 and CDR2 (germline): MRHNA, SNTAGT. After removal of 2 bases from V and 0 bases from J, the junction contained 4 bases not matched to a gene. The CDR3 sequence is 16 residues long. CDR3 amino acids: CASSDGERGSTDTQYF. The CDR3 bases are TGTGCCAGCAGTGACGGGGAGCGGGGGAGCACAGATACGCAGTATTTT.

V and J are TRBV7-9 and TRBJ2-6, with D possibly being TRBD2 (6 bases). V was shortened by 5 bases and J by 0 bases, with 17 bases between the two germline ends. CDR3 length: 18 residues. In germline, CDR1 is SEHNR, CDR2 FQNEAQ (reference sequence). CDR3 DNA: TGTGCCAGCAGCCCATCTACAGCGGGCACCTCTGGGGCCAACGTCCTGACTTTC. Protein sequence: CASSPSTAGTSGANVLTF.

This chain links TRBV28 with TRBJ1-2; D not certain. The germline gives CDR1 MDHEN, CDR2 SYDVKM. The length of the CDR3 is 13 residues. The germline V and J ends were trimmed by 8 bases and 3 bases, with 13 bases remaining between them. CDR3 bases: TGTGCCAGCCGCGCCGCTTTTGACTATGGCTACACCTTC. Translated, it gives CASRAAFDYGYTF.